This entry lists 5 T cell receptor beta chains sequenced from one sample in a study of cytotoxic CD8 clonotypes in ibrutinib-treated CLL (dated by TCRdb to about 2021). Libraries were made using the immunoSEQ multiplex PCR assay. Imported from immuneACCESS, the table was reduced by TCRdb to in-frame sequences with V and J called. These copies leave out some clones; in studies compared against another copy, an unresolved V gene accounts for under half, and the cause of the remainder is not known. Within this sample are 50,000 to 70,000 clones, with 50% to 60% of them counted one time only. In total, the top ten clones hold roughly a quarter of the sample. The meaning of the sample's time point label: progressive disease on ibrutinib. Material: PBMCs, obtained at disease progression, from a patient treated with ibrutinib. The origin of the receptors is a human donor with chronic lymphocytic leukemia.

This chain uses TRBV7-9 with TRBJ2-3; D not certain. Per the germline V gene, CDR1 is SEHNR and CDR2 is FQNEAQ (reference sequence). V lost 4 bases to trimming and J lost 6 bases, with 8 bases between them. The CDR3 extends over 12 amino acids. CDR3 bases: TGTGCCAGCAGCTCTACCTTCGATACGCAGTATTTT. Its translation is CASSSTFDTQYF.

This clone occurred a few times. The chain employs TRBV7-3 and TRBJ2-1; D is ambiguous. CDR1 and CDR2 from the germline V gene are SGHTA and FQGTGA. The CDR3 runs 14 residues. V was clipped by 5 bases and J by 3 bases, with 11 bases between them. The CDR3 bases are TGTGCCAGCAGCAAAAATTACGGCTACAATGAGCAGTTCTTC. It is translated as CASSKNYGYNEQFF.

This chain connects TRBV5-8 to TRBJ2-3, with TRBD1 as a possible D gene (5 bases). Between the trimmed V and J ends, which lost 0 bases and 2 bases, there was a span of 16 bases. The CDR3 sequence is 17 residues long. Germline values: CDR1 SGHTS, CDR2 YDEGEE. The CDR3 here is CASSLGVTSGYTDTQYF. CDR3 nucleotide sequence: TGTGCCAGCAGCTTGGGAGTTACGTCAGGGTACACAGATACGCAGTATTTT.

In its sample, this clone was seen once. The junction departs from the called germline gene at one end, perhaps through a read error. V and J are TRBV18 and TRBJ2-1; D might be TRBD1 or TRBD2, each matching 5 bases. The germline V gene has CDR1 KGHSH and CDR2 LQKENI. This CDR3 has 12 residues. The CDR3 sequence is CASSPQSGGFVF. In DNA form, the CDR3 reads TGTGCCAGCTCACCCCAAAGTGGGGGTTTCGTCTTC.

The gene calls are TRBV4-2 and TRBJ1-2, with D perhaps TRBD1 (6 bases). V lost 4 bases to trimming and J lost 8 bases, with 14 bases between them. CDR1 is LGHNA and CDR2 is YNFKEQ in the germline V gene. The CDR3 is made up of 13 amino acids. The CDR3 region is CASSPVGQGGYTF. The CDR3 region has the DNA TGTGCCAGCAGCCCCGTGGGACAAGGAGGCTACACCTTC.